The clone carrying this T cell receptor (beta chain) is a singleton in its sample. Its specificity is not known. These data originate in a study of T cells in localized non-small cell lung cancer. The study, taken as a whole, reports: The tumor had only one region sequenced, so heterogeneity remains possible. Median about 56 top-100 tumor clones were shared with paired adjacent lung.

Assay: immunoSEQ multiplex PCR; the TCRdb copy retains only in-frame clones and omits some. The sample includes 45,000 or so clones, roughly 90% of them seen just once. This CDR3 has 16 residues. Trimming stripped 4 bases from V and 2 bases from J, with 17 bases between. Germline CDR1 SGDLS, CDR2 YYNGEE. The receptor's source is a woman between 35 and 70 years old with stage II lung adenocarcinoma. Sequencing used PBMCs, obtained before any cancer treatment. The chain carries TRBV9 and TRBJ2-3, with D tentatively TRBD2 (6 bases). CDR3 loop: CASSIPPGLATDTQYF. The CDR3 nucleotides read TGTGCCAGCAGCATCCCCCCGGGACTCGCCACAGATACGCAGTATTTT.